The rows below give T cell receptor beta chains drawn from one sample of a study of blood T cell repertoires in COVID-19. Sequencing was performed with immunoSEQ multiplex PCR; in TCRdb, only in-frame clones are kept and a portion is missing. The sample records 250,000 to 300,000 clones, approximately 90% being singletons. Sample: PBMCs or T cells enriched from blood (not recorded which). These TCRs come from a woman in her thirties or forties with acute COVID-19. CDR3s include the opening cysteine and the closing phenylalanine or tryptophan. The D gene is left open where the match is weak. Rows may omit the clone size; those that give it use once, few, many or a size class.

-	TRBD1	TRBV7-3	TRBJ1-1	TGTGCCAGCAGCTGGACAGGGGGCACTGAAGCTTTCTTT	CASSWTGGTEAFF
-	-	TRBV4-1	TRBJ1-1	TGCGCCAGCAGTAGACAGGCCTACACTGAAGCTTTCTTT	CASSRQAYTEAFF
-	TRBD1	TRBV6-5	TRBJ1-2	TGTGCCAGCGCCCCGGGACAGAGAAACTATGGCTACACCTTC	CASAPGQRNYGYTF
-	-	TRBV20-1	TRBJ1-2	TGCAGTGCTTACAGGGACTATGGCTACACCTTC	CSAYRDYGYTF
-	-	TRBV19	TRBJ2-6	TGTGCCAGTAGTATAGTACTCTCTGGGGCCAACGTCCTGACTTTC	CASSIVLSGANVLTF
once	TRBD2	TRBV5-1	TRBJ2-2	TGCGCCAGCACTCTAGCGGGGGTGAACGGGGAGCTGTTTTTT	CASTLAGVNGELFF
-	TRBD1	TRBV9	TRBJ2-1	TGTGCCAGCAGTTATCCGGGACAGGGGAATGAGCAGTTCTTC	CASSYPGQGNEQFF
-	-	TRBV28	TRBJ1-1	TGTGCCAGCAGACTCGGCAGGGGAGACACTGAAGCTTTCTTT	CASRLGRGDTEAFF
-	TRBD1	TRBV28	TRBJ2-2	TGTGCCAGCAGTTTACCGGGACAGGGGACAGGAAACACCGGGGAGCTGTTTTTT	CASSLPGQGTGNTGELFF
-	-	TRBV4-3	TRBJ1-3	TGCGCCAGCAGCCGCATACAGGGAAACACCATATATTTT	CASSRIQGNTIYF
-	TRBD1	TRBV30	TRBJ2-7	TGTGCCTGGAGTCCACCCGGGACAGGCGCCTACGAGCAGTACTTC	CAWSPPGTGAYEQYF
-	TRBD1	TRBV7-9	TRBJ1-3	TGTGCCAGCAGCTCCAGGACAGGGTTGGGGTCTGGAAACACCATATATTTT	CASSSRTGLGSGNTIYF
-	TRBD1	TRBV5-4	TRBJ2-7	TGTGCCAGCAGCTGGGGACAGGGAACCGAGCAGTACTTC	CASSWGQGTEQYF
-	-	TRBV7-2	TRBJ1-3	TGTGCCAGCAGCTCCTTGCCGGGCTCTGGAAACACCATATATTTT	CASSSLPGSGNTIYF
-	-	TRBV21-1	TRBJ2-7	TGTGCCAGCAGCAAAGATGGCAAGGGACTTCTCTCCTACGAGCAGTACTTC	CASSKDGKGLLSYEQYF
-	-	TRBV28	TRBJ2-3	TGTGCCAGCAGTCCGGTAGTACCAACGCAGTATTTT	CASSPVVPTQYF
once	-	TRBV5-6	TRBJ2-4	TGTGCCAGCAGCTTTACCAGGACACCCTTTCTAGCCAAAAACATTCAGTACTTC	CASSFTRTPFLAKNIQYF
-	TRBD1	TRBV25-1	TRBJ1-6	TGTGCCAGCAGTGGATACAGGGGCTCACCCCTCCACTTT	CASSGYRGSPLHF
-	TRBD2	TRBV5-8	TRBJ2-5	TGTGCCAGCAGGCCCGGGACTAGCTGGCAAGAGACCCAGTACTTC	CASRPGTSWQETQYF
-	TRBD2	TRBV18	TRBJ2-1	TGTGCCAGCTCACCCGAGCGGGGAACTAGAGTTGGGCAGTTCTTC	CASSPERGTRVGQFF
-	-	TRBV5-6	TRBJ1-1	TGTGCCAGCAGCTTCTCAGGGAACACTGAAGCTTTCTTT	CASSFSGNTEAFF
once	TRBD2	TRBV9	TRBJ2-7	TGTGCCAGCAGCCCTAGCGGGGGGGTTACCTACGAGCAGTACTTC	CASSPSGGVTYEQYF
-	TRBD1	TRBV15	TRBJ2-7	TGTGCCACCAGGAGGGACAGGGGGAATTACGAGCAGTACTTC	CATRRDRGNYEQYF